This paragraph covers one TCR beta chain sequence. The table came from immunoSEQ multiplex PCR; TCRdb's copy has only in-frame clones and leaves some out. This table has around 2.1 million clones, around 95% appearing once. There are 15 residues in the CDR3. The germline gives CDR1 LNHDA, CDR2 SQIVND (reference sequence). Trimming removed 5 bases at V and 3 bases at J, with 16 bases between. These data come from a study of shared clonotypes between healthy human individuals. Sequencing was done on a sample of naive CD4+ T cells sorted from blood. The subset here: CD45RA+ positively selected. This clonotype was sampled from a man aged 18 to 29 in good health. The V and J genes are TRBV19 and TRBJ1-1; D is ambiguous. The CDR3 DNA reads TGTGCCAGTAGTCCTAGGGCAGGCCCCCACACTGAAGCTTTCTTT. This translates into CASSPRAGPHTEAFF.